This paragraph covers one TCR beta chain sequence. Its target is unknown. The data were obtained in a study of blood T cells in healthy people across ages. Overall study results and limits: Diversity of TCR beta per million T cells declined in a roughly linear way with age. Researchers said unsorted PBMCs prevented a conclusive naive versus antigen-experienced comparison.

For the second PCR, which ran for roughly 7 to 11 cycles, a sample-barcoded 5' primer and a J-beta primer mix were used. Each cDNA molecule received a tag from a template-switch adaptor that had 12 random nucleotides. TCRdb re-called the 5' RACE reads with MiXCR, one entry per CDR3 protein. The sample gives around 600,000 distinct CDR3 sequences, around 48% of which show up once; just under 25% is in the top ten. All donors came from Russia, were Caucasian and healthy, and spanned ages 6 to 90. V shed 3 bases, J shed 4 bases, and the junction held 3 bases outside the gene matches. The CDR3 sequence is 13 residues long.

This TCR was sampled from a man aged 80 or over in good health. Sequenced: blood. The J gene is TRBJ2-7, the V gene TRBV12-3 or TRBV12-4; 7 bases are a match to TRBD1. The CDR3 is CASSFGTEYEQYF. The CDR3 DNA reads TGTGCCAGCAGTTTCGGGACAGAATACGAGCAGTACTTC.